This T cell receptor beta chain was profiled in a study of CD8+CD57+ T cells in acquired aplastic anemia. Turning to the study itself: The study obtained an average of 3.2 ug of DNA from sorted CD4+ and CD8+ cells.

This clonotype was observed a few times. The antigen is not known. Genomic DNA constituted the template upon which TCR beta VDJ and CDR3 profiling was performed. TCRdb redid the calling of the reads with MiXCR, one entry per CDR3 protein. The sample includes approximately 270,000 distinct CDR3 sequences, 45% to 65% seen only once; the top ten take approximately 8%. Study-level points and caveats: Patients and controls had in common approximately 30 CD8+ CDR3 sequences. Patients and controls were not found to differ significantly in CD8+ Simpson's diversity.

Germline V gene sequence: CDR1 SGDLS, CDR2 YYNGEE. CDR3 length: 13 amino acids. J was trimmed by 6 bases and V by 4 bases; bases with no gene match: 2. This TCR was sampled from a human donor with severe aplastic anemia or a healthy control (not recorded which). This chain joins TRBV9 and TRBJ2-1; 9 nucleotides agree with TRBD1. Source material: sorted CD4+, CD8+, or CD8+CD57+ T cells (not recorded which) from PBMCs. CDR3 sequence (DNA): TGTGCCAGCAGCCGGGACAGGGTCAATGAGCAGTTCTTC. Amino acid sequence: CASSRDRVNEQFF.